The text below deals with one TCR beta chain. The antigen this receptor binds is unknown. A junction end diverges from the germline sequence, so it may reflect a read error. This sample was sequenced with an Illumina NovaSeq 6000. Using 5'RACE with constant-segment primers, TCRalpha and TCRbeta cDNA libraries were constructed, with sample barcodes and unique molecular identifiers added in the process. Trizol reagent was used to extract RNA from every sample. Library amplification was performed in two PCR steps, and a second sample barcode and Illumina TruSeq adapters were introduced in the second step. Sequencing of the libraries was done on an Illumina NovaSeq, producing 2 x 150 bp paired-end reads. As for the original processing: The reads were demultiplexed and collapsed into UMI-guided consensus sequences using migec v1.2.7. Using mixcr v2.1.11, UMI consensuses were aligned to TRA and TRB V and J templates and then assembled into clonotypes. Clonotypes were classified as expanded or contracted when called significant by both edgeR and NoisET, with noise models trained on biological replicates. edgeR calls used a false discovery rate-adjusted p below 0.01 and a log2 fold-change threshold of 1. As an exploratory analysis of dynamics, max-normalized trajectories of the 1000 most abundant clonotypes were examined with PCA combined with hierarchical clustering. Each responding clone was given a CD4 or CD8 phenotype based on the CD4+ and CD8+ repertoires, which had been sequenced separately. TCRdb applied fastp at Q25 and MiXCR to the public reads, then kept only in-frame beta chains. Entries that share a CDR3 protein sequence are merged under the most common genes and DNA. What appears here as the V and J calls and clone size reflects TCRdb's work, not the paper's. For this sample the table gives about 110,000 distinct CDR3 sequences, of which around 17% were detected only once. The top ten clonotypes cover 5% to 6.5% of the sample.

The data originate from a study of T-cell memory formation after mild COVID-19 (dated by TCRdb to the early 2020s). Background on the whole study: TCR sequence clusters from the two donors were found to be largely donor specific. In two donors, T-cell clones that expanded and contracted after mild COVID-19 were followed by sequencing TCRalpha and TCRbeta repertoires longitudinally. The cohort was made up of two young adult volunteers, one female and one male, who were previously healthy.

Beyond this particular receptor, the publication reports: Clones that contracted from day 15 to 85 showed balanced CD4/CD8 phenotypes, whereas a second wave of clones that expanded from day 15 to 37 leaned towards CD4+. The detection of some responding clones in pre-infection memory suggests that pre-existing cross-reactive memory T cells joined the SARS-CoV-2 response. Only two mild cases were covered by the study, and larger cohorts that include severe cases with pre-infection samples were considered necessary. Contracting CD4+ clones were located mainly in the CM and EM memory subsets, whereas CD8+ clones were found to be enriched in EMRA. The second-wave clones that peaked on day 37 were not confirmed to be SARS-CoV-2 specific.

The germline V gene specifies SGHAT as CDR1 and FQNNGV as CDR2. The CDR3 has 12 amino acids, counting the end cysteine and phenylalanine. CDR3 DNA only is kept here, 36 bases in frame from base 1. Ficoll-Paque density gradient centrifugation was the method used to isolate PBMCs. Specimen: PBMCs or a T cell subset sorted from them (not recorded which). The TCR originated in a man between 18 and 35 years old who had mild COVID-19 (a few samples of this study predate the infection). The sample titles of this study are shuffled in the database, so cell type and time point are left out; the donor was told from shared clones. The chain joins TRBV11-2 to TRBJ2-5, with the D gene not confidently named. The DNA sequence reads TGTGCCAGAAGCTTATGGCAAGAGACCCAGTACTTC. Translated, this gives CARSLWQETQYF. Outside the CDR3, residues come from the reference TRBV11-2 and TRBJ2-5 proteins, so the full variable domain is: EAGVAQSPRYKIIEKRQSVAFWCNPISGHATLYWYQQILGQGPKLLIQFQNNGVVDDSQLPKDRFSAERLKGVDSTLKIQPAKLEDSAVYLCARSLWQETQYFGPGTRLLVL.